The clone carrying this TCR beta chain showed up many times. No antigen is known for it. The data originate from a study of Graves' ophthalmopathy and Graves' hyperthyroidism. Transcripts of RNA were the source for amplifying TCR beta CDR3 regions. Scientists carried out first-round RT-PCR using HTBI primers and then a second-round multiplex PCR. TCRdb re-derived calls from the multiplex PCR reads in MiXCR, one entry per CDR3 protein. In the table there are just over 600,000 distinct CDR3 sequences, roughly 20% of which are singletons. Study-level findings and limits: Blood shared most expanded thyroid clonotypes above 0.001 frequency.

CDR3 length: 13 residues. V lost 2 bases and J lost 5; bases outside the gene matches: 5. Germline-derived CDR1 and CDR2 are DFQATT and SNEGSKA (reference sequence). The chain recombines TRBV20-1 with TRBJ2-5; 7 bases fit TRBD1. Sequences were obtained from peripheral blood. This clonotype originated in a woman between 18 and 29 years old with stable Graves' hyperthyroidism. Some clones in this sample may be carry-over from other donors' samples. In DNA form, the CDR3 reads TGCAGTGCTAGAAAGGGGGCCCAGGAGACCCAGTACTTC. Its translation is CSARKGAQETQYF.